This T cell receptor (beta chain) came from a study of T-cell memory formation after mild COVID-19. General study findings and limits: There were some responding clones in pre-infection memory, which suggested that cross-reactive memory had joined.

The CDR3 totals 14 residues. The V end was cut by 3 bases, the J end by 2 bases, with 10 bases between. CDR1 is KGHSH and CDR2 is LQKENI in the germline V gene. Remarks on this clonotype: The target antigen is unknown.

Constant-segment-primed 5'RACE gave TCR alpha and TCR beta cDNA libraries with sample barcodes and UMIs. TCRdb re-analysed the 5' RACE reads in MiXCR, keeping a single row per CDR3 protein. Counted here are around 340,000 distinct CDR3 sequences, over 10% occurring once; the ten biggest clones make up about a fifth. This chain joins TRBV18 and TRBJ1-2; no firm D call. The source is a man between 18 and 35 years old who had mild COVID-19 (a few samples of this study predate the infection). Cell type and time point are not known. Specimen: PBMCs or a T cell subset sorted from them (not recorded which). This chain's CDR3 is CASSPTLENYGYTF. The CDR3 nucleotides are TGTGCCAGCTCACCGACGTTAGAAAACTATGGCTACACCTTC.